The 6 T cell receptor beta chains below come from one sample, sequenced in a study of T cell changes during pregnancy in multiple sclerosis. Data came from immunoSEQ multiplex PCR; TCRdb stores just in-frame clones and leaves some out. Among around 40,000 clones listed, approximately 89% were seen once. The input for sequencing was CD4+ T cells from peripheral blood mononuclear cells, taken in the first trimester of pregnancy. The receptor set was obtained from a female donor with multiple sclerosis, enrolled in a pregnancy study.

The chain joins TRBV14 to TRBJ2-3; 9 positions agree with TRBD1. From germline, CDR1 is SGHDN and CDR2 FVKESK. This CDR3 is built from 18 residues. The J segment lost 1 base and the V segment lost 1 base, leaving 9 bases of the junction unmatched. The DNA of the CDR3 is TGTGCCAGCAGCCAAGGGACAGGGGCCTCGATCCGCACAGATACGCAGTATTTT. It encodes CASSQGTGASIRTDTQYF.

The chain carries TRBV4-2 and TRBJ2-3, with 7 bases identical to TRBD2. V lost 4 bases to trimming and J lost 3 bases; unmatched junction nucleotides: 25. The CDR3 contains 21 residues. The germline V gene encodes CDR1 LGHNA and CDR2 YNFKEQ. This chain's CDR3 is CASSPRRLADMNLWVTDTQYF. CDR3 nucleotides: TGTGCCAGCAGCCCTAGGCGGCTAGCGGATATGAATCTGTGGGTTACAGATACGCAGTATTTT.

This clone came up once. This rearrangement joins TRBV7-3 to TRBJ2-2; 9 bases fit TRBD2. The V and J ends lost 5 bases and 5 bases, in that order; junction bases with no gene match: 9. CDR3 length equals 16 residues. Germline-derived CDR1 and CDR2 are SGHTA and FQGTGA. DNA of the CDR3: TGTGCCAGCAGCAAGAATAGCGGGAGCGGAACCGGGGAGCTGTTTTTT. Its protein product is CASSKNSGSGTGELFF.

This chain uses TRBV29-1 with TRBJ2-1; tentatively, D is TRBD1 (6 bases). Germline CDR1 is SQVTM and CDR2 is ANQGSEA. V lost 7 bases and J lost 4, with 14 bases in between. The CDR3 length is 13 residues. The chain's CDR3 is CSASVDSYNEQFF. CDR3 bases: TGCAGCGCCTCTGTGGACAGTTACAATGAGCAGTTCTTC.

V is TRBV30 and J is TRBJ1-2, with 10 bases that match TRBD1. The length of the CDR3 is 15 residues. The V and J ends lost 3 bases and 7 bases, in that order; junction bases with no gene match: 11. From germline, CDR1 is GTSNPN and CDR2 SVGIG (reference sequence). The CDR3 DNA reads as TGTGCCTGGAGCCGACAGGGGGCCGTGGCGGGTGGCTACACCTTC. This codes for CAWSRQGAVAGGYTF.

In this sample, this clone turned up a few times. The chain has TRBV30 and TRBJ1-5; D call uncertain. Germline V CDR1 and CDR2: GTSNPN, SVGIG (reference sequence). This CDR3 is 14 amino acids long. V lost 1 base, J lost 7 bases, and 14 bases lay in between. CDR3 coding DNA: TGTGCCTGGAGTGGTAGAGGTGATCGACAGCCCCAGCATTTT. Encoded protein: CAWSGRGDRQPQHF.